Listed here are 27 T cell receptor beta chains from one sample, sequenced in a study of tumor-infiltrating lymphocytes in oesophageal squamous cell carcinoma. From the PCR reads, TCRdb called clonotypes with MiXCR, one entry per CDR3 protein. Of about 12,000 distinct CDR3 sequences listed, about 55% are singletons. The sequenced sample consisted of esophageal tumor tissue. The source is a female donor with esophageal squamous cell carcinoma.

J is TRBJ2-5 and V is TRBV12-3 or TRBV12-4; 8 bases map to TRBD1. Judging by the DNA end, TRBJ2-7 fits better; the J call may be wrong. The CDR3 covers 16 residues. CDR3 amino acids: CASRGAPGTGSYEQYF. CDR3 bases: TGTGCCAGCAGGGGTGCCCCCGGGACAGGCTCCTACGAGCAGTACTTC.

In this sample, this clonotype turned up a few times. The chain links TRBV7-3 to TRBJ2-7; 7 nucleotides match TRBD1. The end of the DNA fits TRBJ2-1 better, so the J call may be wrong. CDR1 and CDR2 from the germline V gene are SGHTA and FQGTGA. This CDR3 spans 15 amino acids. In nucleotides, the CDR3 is TGTGCCAGCAGCCCGGACAGGACGGCCTACAATGAGCAGTTCTTC. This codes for CASSPDRTAYNEQFF.

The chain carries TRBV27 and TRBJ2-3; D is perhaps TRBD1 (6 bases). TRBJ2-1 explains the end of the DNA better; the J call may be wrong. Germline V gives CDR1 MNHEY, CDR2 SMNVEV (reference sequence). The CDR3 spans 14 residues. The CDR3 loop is CASSIRQVTDTQFF. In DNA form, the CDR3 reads TGTGCCAGCAGCATCAGACAGGTTACAGATACGCAGTTCTTC.

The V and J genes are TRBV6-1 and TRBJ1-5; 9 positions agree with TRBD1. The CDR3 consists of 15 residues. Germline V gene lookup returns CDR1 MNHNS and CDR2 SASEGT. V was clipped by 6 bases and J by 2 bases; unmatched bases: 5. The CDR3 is CASRPRTGGNQPQHF. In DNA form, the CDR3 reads TGTGCCAGCAGACCAAGGACAGGGGGCAATCAGCCCCAGCATTTT.

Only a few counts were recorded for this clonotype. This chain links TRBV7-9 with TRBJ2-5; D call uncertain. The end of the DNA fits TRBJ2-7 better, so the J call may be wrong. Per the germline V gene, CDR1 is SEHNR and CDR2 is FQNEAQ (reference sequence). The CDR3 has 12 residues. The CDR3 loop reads CASSSLRYEQYF. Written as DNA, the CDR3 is TGTGCCAGCAGCTCACTGCGGTACGAGCAGTACTTC.

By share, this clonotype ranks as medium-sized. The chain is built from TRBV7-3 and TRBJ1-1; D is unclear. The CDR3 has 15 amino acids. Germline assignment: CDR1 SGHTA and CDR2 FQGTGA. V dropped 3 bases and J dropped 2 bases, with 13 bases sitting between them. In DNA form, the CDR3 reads TGTGCCAGCAGCTTGGATCCGGGCCAAAACACTGAAGCTTTCTTT. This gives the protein CASSLDPGQNTEAFF.

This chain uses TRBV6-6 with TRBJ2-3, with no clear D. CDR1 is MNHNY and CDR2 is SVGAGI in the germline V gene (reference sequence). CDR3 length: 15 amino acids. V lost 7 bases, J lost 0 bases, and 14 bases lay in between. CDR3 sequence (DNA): TGTGCCAGCATGTCGACGATATCTAGCACAGATACGCAGTATTTT. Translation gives CASMSTISSTDTQYF.

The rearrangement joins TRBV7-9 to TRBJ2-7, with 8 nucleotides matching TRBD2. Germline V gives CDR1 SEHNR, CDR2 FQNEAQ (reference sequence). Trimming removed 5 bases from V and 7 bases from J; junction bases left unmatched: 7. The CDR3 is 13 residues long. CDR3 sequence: CASSVGLVNEQYF. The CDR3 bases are TGTGCCAGCAGCGTGGGACTAGTTAATGAGCAGTACTTC.

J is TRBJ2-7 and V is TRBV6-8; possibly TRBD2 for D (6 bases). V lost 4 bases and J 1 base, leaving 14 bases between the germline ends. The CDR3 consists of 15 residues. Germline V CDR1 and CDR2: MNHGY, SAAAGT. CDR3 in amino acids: CASSSAGTQSYEQYF. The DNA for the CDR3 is TGTGCCAGCAGTTCCGCCGGGACTCAGTCCTACGAGCAGTACTTC.

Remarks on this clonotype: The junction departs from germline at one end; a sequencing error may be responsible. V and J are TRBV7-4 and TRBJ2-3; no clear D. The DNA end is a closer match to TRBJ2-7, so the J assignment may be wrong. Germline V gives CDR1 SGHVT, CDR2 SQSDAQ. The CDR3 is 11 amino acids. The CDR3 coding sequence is TGTGCCAGCAGCATAGCTTACGAGCAGTACTTC. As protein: CASSIAYEQYF.

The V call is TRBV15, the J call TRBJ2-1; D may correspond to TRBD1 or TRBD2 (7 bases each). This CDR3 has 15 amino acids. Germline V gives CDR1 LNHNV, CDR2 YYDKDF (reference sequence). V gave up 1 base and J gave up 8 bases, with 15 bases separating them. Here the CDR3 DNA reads TGTGCCACCAGCAGAGTCAGGGGGGGAGGCGATGAGCAGTTCTTC. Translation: CATSRVRGGGDEQFF.

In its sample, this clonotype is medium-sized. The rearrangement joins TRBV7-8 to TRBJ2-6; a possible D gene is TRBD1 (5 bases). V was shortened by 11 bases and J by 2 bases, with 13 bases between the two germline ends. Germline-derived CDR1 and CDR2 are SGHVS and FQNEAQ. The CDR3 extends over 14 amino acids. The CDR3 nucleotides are TGTGCCGCCCAAGAAGGGGCTGGGGCCAACGTCCTGACTTTC. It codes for CAAQEGAGANVLTF.

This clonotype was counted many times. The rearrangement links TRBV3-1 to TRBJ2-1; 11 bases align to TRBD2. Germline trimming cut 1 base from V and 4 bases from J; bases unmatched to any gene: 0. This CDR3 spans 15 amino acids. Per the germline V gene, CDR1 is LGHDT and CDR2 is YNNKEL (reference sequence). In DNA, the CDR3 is TGTGCCAGCAGCCAAGTAGCGGGAGGGTACAATGAGCAGTTCTTC. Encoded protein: CASSQVAGGYNEQFF.

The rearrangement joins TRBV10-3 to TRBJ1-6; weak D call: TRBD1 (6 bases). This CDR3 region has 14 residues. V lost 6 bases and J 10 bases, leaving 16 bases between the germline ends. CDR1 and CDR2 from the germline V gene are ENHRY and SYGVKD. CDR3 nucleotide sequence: TGTGCCATCAGCGTCCGGGACAACCAGTCACCCCTCCACTTT. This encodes CAISVRDNQSPLHF.

The CDR3 sequence: CASSRGLAGIETQYF. CDR3 sequence (DNA): TGTGCCAGCAGCCGAGGACTAGCGGGAATTGAGACCCAGTACTTC. This chain connects TRBV7-3 to TRBJ2-5; 12 bases fit TRBD2. J gave up 5 bases and V 5 bases, and 6 bases lay outside the gene matches. There are 15 residues in the CDR3. Per germline, CDR1 SGHTA and CDR2 FQGTGA.

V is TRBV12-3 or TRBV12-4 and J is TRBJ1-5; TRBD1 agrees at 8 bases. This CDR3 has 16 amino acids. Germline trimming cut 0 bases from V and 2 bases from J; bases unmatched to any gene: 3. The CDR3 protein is CASSLAVRGRNQPQHF. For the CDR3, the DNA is TGTGCCAGCAGTTTAGCGGTCAGGGGGCGCAATCAGCCCCAGCATTTT.

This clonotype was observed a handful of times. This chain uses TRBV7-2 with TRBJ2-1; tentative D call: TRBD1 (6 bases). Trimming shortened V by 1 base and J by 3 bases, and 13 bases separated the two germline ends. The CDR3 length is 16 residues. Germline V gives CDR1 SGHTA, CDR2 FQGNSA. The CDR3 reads CASSLGGRGSYNEQFF. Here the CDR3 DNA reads TGTGCCAGCAGCTTAGGTGGCAGGGGAAGCTACAATGAGCAGTTCTTC.

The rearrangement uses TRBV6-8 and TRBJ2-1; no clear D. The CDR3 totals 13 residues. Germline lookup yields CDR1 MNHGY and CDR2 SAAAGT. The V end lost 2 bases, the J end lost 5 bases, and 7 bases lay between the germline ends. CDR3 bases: TGTGCCAGCAGTTACGGCTCTAACAATGAGCAGTTCTTC. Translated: CASSYGSNNEQFF.

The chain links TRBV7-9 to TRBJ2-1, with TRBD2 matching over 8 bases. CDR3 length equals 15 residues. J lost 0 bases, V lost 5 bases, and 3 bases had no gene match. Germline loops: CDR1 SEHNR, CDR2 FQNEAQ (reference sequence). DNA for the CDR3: TGTGCCAGCAGCCGTAGCGGGGCCTCCTACAATGAGCAGTTCTTC. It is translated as CASSRSGASYNEQFF.

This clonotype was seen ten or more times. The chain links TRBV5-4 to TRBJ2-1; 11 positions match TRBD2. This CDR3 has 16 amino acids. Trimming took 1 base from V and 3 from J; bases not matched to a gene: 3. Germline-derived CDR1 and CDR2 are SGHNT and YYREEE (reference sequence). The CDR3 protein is CASSLSGTSGYNEQFF. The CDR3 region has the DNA TGTGCCAGCAGCTTGTCCGGGACTAGCGGCTACAATGAGCAGTTCTTC.

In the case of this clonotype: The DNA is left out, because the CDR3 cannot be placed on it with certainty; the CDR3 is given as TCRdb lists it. The CDR3 loop reads CISVPAARDIYNEQFF. The rearrangement uses TRBV7-5 and TRBJ2-7; TRBD1, the table's D call, lacks a check against the DNA. TRBV7-5 counts as a pseudogene. The CDR3 extends over 16 residues, inclusive of both ends.

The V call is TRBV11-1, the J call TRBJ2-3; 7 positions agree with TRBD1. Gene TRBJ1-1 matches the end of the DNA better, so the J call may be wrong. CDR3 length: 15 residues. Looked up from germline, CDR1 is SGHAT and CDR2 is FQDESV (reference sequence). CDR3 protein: CASSLDRGRVTEAFF. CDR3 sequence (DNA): TGTGCCAGCAGCTTAGACAGGGGTAGAGTTACTGAAGCTTTCTTT.

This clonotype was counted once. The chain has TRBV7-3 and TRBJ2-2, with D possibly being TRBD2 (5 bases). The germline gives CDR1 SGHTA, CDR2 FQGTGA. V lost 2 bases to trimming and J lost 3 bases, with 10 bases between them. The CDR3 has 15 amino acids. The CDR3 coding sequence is TGTGCCAGCAGCTTAGGTCTAGCACACACCGGGGAGCTGTTTTTT. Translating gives CASSLGLAHTGELFF.

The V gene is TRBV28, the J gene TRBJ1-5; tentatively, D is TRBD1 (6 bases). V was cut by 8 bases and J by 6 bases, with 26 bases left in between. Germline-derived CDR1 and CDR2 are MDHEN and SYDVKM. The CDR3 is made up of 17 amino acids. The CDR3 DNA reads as TGTGCCAGCGGAACCGAAACAGGGAGGACGGGTGGTCAGCCCCAGCATTTT. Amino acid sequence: CASGTETGRTGGQPQHF.

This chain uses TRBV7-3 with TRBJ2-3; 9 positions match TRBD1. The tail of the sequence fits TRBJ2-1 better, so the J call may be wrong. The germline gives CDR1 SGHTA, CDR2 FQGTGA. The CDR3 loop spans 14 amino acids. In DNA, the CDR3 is TGTGCCAGCAGCTCGGGACAGGGTTACGAGACCCAGTTCTTC. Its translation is CASSSGQGYETQFF.

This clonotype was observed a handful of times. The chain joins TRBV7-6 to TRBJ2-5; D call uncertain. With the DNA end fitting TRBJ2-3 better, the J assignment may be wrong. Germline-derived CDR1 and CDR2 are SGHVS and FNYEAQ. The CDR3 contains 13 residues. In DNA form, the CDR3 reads TGTGCCAGCAACCTGGCGGGCACAGATACGCAGTATTTT. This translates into CASNLAGTDTQYF.

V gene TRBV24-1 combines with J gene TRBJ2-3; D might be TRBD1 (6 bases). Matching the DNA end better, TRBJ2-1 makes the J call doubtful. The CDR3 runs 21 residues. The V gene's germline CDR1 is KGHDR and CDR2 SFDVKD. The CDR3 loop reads CATSGNQTGHPPNQPYNEQFF. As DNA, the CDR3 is TGTGCCACCAGTGGAAATCAAACAGGGCACCCACCCAACCAACCCTACAATGAGCAGTTCTTC.